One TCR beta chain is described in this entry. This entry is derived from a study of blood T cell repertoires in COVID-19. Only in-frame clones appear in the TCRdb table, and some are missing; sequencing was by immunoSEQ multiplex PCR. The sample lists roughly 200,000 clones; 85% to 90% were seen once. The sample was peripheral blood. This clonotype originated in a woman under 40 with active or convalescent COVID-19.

The CDR3 is CASSLNRGMDGYTF. DNA for the CDR3: TGTGCCAGCAGCTTAAACAGGGGGATGGATGGCTACACCTTC. The chain recombines TRBV7-2 with TRBJ1-2; TRBD1 matches at 8 bases. The CDR3 is 14 residues long. The junction had 5 bases not matched to a gene; V was cut back by 2 bases and J by 6 bases. CDR1 is SGHTA and CDR2 is FQGNSA in the germline V gene.